The 23 T cell receptor beta chains given below trace back to one sample, sequenced in a study of PD-1 blockade in classical Hodgkin lymphoma. After autologous stem cell transplantation all patients relapsed, and prior brentuximab vedotin exposure differed between cohorts. Profiled with immunoSEQ multiplex PCR; TCRdb holds only in-frame clones, not every one. This sample carries some 18,000 clones, roughly three quarters of them seen once, and the ten largest clones take about a sixth. Sequences were derived from peripheral blood mononuclear cells (PBMCs), sampled before the second cycle of nivolumab. The origin of the receptors is a human donor with classical Hodgkin lymphoma.

The chain combines TRBV30 with TRBJ1-5; 12 positions match TRBD1. Germline lookup yields CDR1 GTSNPN and CDR2 SVGIG (reference sequence). The CDR3 is made up of 17 amino acids. V lost 2 bases, J lost 1 base, and 6 bases stayed unmatched. This CDR3 is CAWSYGTGGLSNQPQHF. CDR3 sequence (DNA): TGTGCCTGGAGTTACGGGACAGGGGGCTTGAGCAATCAGCCCCAGCATTTT.

The CDR3 here is CASSPEGRGFDEQYF. In DNA form, the CDR3 reads TGCGCCAGCAGCCCAGAAGGGAGGGGTTTCGACGAGCAGTACTTC. The chain joins TRBV4-3 to TRBJ2-7; 7 bases map to TRBD2. This CDR3 spans 15 amino acids. The J segment lost 5 bases and the V segment lost 4 bases, leaving 11 bases of the junction unmatched. From germline, CDR1 is LGHNA and CDR2 YSLEER.

This chain uses TRBV5-3 with TRBJ1-4; maybe TRBD1 (5 bases). TRBV5-3 is known as an ORF, though its function is uncertain. Trimming cost V 2 bases and J 3 bases, with 8 bases left between them. CDR3 size: 14 residues. The CDR3 sequence is CARSFGGANEKLFF. CDR3 nucleotide sequence: TGTGCCAGAAGCTTTGGGGGGGCTAATGAAAAACTGTTTTTT.

This clone is medium-sized within its sample. This chain joins TRBV11-2 and TRBJ2-4, with D hard to call. Germline values: CDR1 SGHAT, CDR2 FQNNGV. Trimming left V 0 bases short and J 0 bases short, with 6 bases between. The CDR3 is 15 residues long. In nucleotides, the CDR3 is TGTGCCAGCAGCTTAGACAGATTAGCCAAAAACATTCAGTACTTC. Its translation is CASSLDRLAKNIQYF. The entire variable domain, with the rest obtained from reference TRBV11-2 and TRBJ2-4, is as follows: EAGVAQSPRYKIIEKRQSVAFWCNPISGHATLYWYQQILGQGPKLLIQFQNNGVVDDSQLPKDRFSAERLKGVDSTLKIQPAKLEDSAVYLCASSLDRLAKNIQYFGAGTRLSVL.

J is TRBJ1-3 and V is TRBV9; tentative D call: TRBD1 (6 bases). This CDR3 spans 15 amino acids. Between the trimmed V and J ends, which lost 0 bases and 8 bases, there was a span of 15 bases. Germline V gives CDR1 SGDLS, CDR2 YYNGEE. The CDR3 loop is CASSVAVGGADTIYF. The DNA for the CDR3 is TGTGCCAGCAGCGTAGCTGTCGGGGGCGCAGACACCATATATTTT. The full variable domain, rest sourced from reference TRBV9 and TRBJ1-3, is DSGVTQTPKHLITATGQRVTLRCSPRSGDLSVYWYQQSLDQGLQFLIQYYNGEERAKGNILERFSAQQFPDLHSELNLSSLELGDSALYFCASSVAVGGADTIYFGEGSWLTVV.

This sequence joins TRBV27 and TRBJ2-3; 13 bases map to TRBD2. After removal of 6 bases from V and 4 bases from J, the junction contained 4 bases not matched to a gene. CDR1 MNHEY and CDR2 SMNVEV come from the germline V gene (reference sequence). This CDR3 has 15 residues. CDR3 DNA sequence: TGTGCCAGCAGGGGACTAGCGGGGCTGTCAGATACGCAGTATTTT. Translation: CASRGLAGLSDTQYF.

The V call is TRBV7-6, the J call TRBJ2-3; no reliable D call. Germline V CDR1 and CDR2: SGHVS, FNYEAQ. The V end lost 1 base, the J end lost 2 bases, and 7 bases lay between the germline ends. This CDR3 is 14 amino acids long. CDR3 nucleotide sequence: TGTGCCAGCAGCTTAGTAGGCTTCACAGATACGCAGTATTTT. This codes for CASSLVGFTDTQYF.

Only a few counts were recorded for this clone. The V gene is TRBV19, the J gene TRBJ1-2, with a tentative D call TRBD1 (6 bases). The CDR3 is made up of 16 amino acids. Trimming removed 9 bases from V and 6 bases from J, with 26 bases in between. From germline, CDR1 is LNHDA and CDR2 SQIVND (reference sequence). The CDR3 nucleotides are TGTGCCAGCCAGGACCAACCCTGGGGGGCCGGGGATGGCTACACCTTC. It translates to CASQDQPWGAGDGYTF. Variable domain in full (rest from reference TRBV19 and TRBJ1-2): DGGITQSPKYLFRKEGQNVTLSCEQNLNHDAMYWYRQDPGQGLRLIYYSQIVNDFQKGDIAEGYSVSREKKESFPLTVTSAQKNPTAFYLCASQDQPWGAGDGYTFGSGTRLTVV.

This chain's CDR3 is CASSLSSRQDEKLFF. The CDR3 region has the DNA TGTGCCAGCAGTTTATCCTCCAGACAAGATGAAAAACTGTTTTTT. The chain combines TRBV27 with TRBJ1-4; D remains ambiguous. The V gene lost 0 bases and the J gene lost 6 bases, with 11 bases spanning the gap. CDR3 length equals 15 residues. In germline, CDR1 is MNHEY, CDR2 SMNVEV (reference sequence).

The genes are TRBV5-1 and TRBJ2-3; D is ambiguous. V was pared by 0 bases and J by 2 bases, with 7 bases between. CDR1 is SGHRS, CDR2 YFSETQ, per germline. CDR3 length: 14 amino acids. Here the CDR3 DNA reads TGCGCCAGCAGCTTGGAACAGTACACAGATACGCAGTATTTT. It translates to CASSLEQYTDTQYF.

The chain is built from TRBV7-2 and TRBJ2-5; D is possibly TRBD2 (6 bases). V lost 5 bases and J lost 5, with 9 bases in between. The germline V gene has CDR1 SGHTA and CDR2 FQGNSA. The CDR3 is 12 residues long. The CDR3 DNA is TGTGCCAGCAGCCCGGGAGACGAGACCCAGTACTTC. Amino acid sequence: CASSPGDETQYF.

The table lists this clone with a few counts. V is TRBV28 and J is TRBJ2-7; D is unresolved. With 7 bases removed from V and 1 base from J, the gap between germline ends came to 14 bases. The length of the CDR3 is 14 residues. Per germline, CDR1 MDHEN and CDR2 SYDVKM. CDR3 in amino acids: CASTQQGPSYEQYF. The CDR3 nucleotides read TGTGCCAGCACTCAACAAGGACCTTCCTACGAGCAGTACTTC.

V is TRBV28 and J is TRBJ1-5; the D gene is possibly TRBD1 (5 bases). Germline V gene lookup returns CDR1 MDHEN and CDR2 SYDVKM. Trimming pared 6 bases from V and 6 bases from J, leaving 18 bases between. The CDR3 totals 15 residues. This chain's CDR3 is CASSPPPGLGQPQHF. In DNA, the CDR3 is TGTGCCAGCAGCCCCCCCCCGGGACTCGGTCAGCCCCAGCATTTT.

This chain links TRBV4-3 with TRBJ2-1, with D tentatively TRBD2 (6 bases). CDR1 and CDR2 (germline): LGHNA, YSLEER. V gave up 3 bases and J gave up 3 bases, with 9 bases separating them. The CDR3 has 14 residues. The CDR3 sequence: CASSHGTVYNEQFF. DNA of the CDR3: TGCGCCAGCAGCCATGGGACTGTCTACAATGAGCAGTTCTTC.

The V call is TRBV6-6, the J call TRBJ2-2; D gene unclear. The V gene's germline CDR1 is MNHNY and CDR2 SVGAGI (reference sequence). V was cut by 5 bases and J by 1 base, with 8 bases left in between. The CDR3 totals 14 residues. CDR3 in DNA: TGTGCCAGCAGTGCCTGGGTGAACACCGGGGAGCTGTTTTTT. This translates into CASSAWVNTGELFF.

This chain links TRBV5-1 with TRBJ2-2; D remains ambiguous. Germline V CDR1 and CDR2: SGHRS, YFSETQ. The CDR3 contains 14 residues. V lost 5 bases, J lost 3 bases, and 11 bases lay in between. CDR3 nucleotide sequence: TGCGCCAGCAGTTTCTCGGCAGACACCGGGGAGCTGTTTTTT. Amino acids: CASSFSADTGELFF.

The rearrangement links TRBV7-9 to TRBJ2-1, with 11 nucleotides matching TRBD2. Germline CDR1 SEHNR, CDR2 FQNEAQ (reference sequence). This CDR3 region has 14 residues. The junction had 4 bases not matched to a gene; V was cut back by 3 bases and J by 9 bases. The CDR3 is CASSFLAGGGEQFF. In DNA, the CDR3 is TGTGCCAGCAGCTTCCTAGCGGGGGGCGGTGAGCAGTTCTTC.

V gene TRBV27 combines with J gene TRBJ2-2; 10 nucleotides line up with TRBD1. J gave up 1 base and V 1 base, and 9 bases lay outside the gene matches. Germline loops: CDR1 MNHEY, CDR2 SMNVEV (reference sequence). The CDR3 sequence is 19 residues long. CDR3: CASSLLGSGTGENTGELFF. The CDR3 coding sequence is TGTGCCAGCAGTTTATTAGGTTCGGGGACAGGGGAGAACACCGGGGAGCTGTTTTTT.

This clone is termed medium-sized. The rearrangement links TRBV5-4 to TRBJ2-7; possibly TRBD1 or TRBD2 for D (5 bases each). The CDR3 loop spans 14 amino acids. V dropped 4 bases and J dropped 0 bases, with 11 bases sitting between them. Germline V gives CDR1 SGHNT, CDR2 YYREEE (reference sequence). The CDR3 spells CASSRGTGSYEQYF. Written as DNA, the CDR3 is TGTGCCAGCAGCCGTGGGACCGGCTCCTACGAGCAGTACTTC.

V is TRBV23-1 and J is TRBJ1-2; no reliable D call. TRBV23-1 is an open reading frame, and its role is uncertain. The CDR3 length is 12 residues. The V end lost 3 bases, the J end lost 7 bases, and 9 bases lay between the germline ends. CDR3 DNA: TGCGCCAGCAGTCAGGGGATGGGTGGCTACACCTTC. This sequence encodes CASSQGMGGYTF.

The sample holds a few counts of this clone. V and J are TRBV11-3 and TRBJ2-1; 7 bases line up with TRBD2. Per germline, CDR1 SGHNT and CDR2 YENEEA. Trimming at V came to 2 bases and at J to 4 bases, leaving 5 bases not matched to a gene. The CDR3 sequence is 15 residues long. The CDR3 bases are TGTGCCAGCAGCTTATCTAGCGGTCCATACAATGAGCAGTTCTTC. It specifies CASSLSSGPYNEQFF.

CDR3 in amino acids: CASLLGGDLNTEAFF. CDR3 nucleotides: TGTGCCAGCCTGTTGGGGGGGGACTTGAACACTGAAGCTTTCTTT. V usage is TRBV28 and J usage is TRBJ1-1; the D gene is possibly TRBD1 (5 bases). This CDR3 is 15 amino acids long. The germline gives CDR1 MDHEN, CDR2 SYDVKM. With 8 bases removed from V and 0 bases from J, the gap between germline ends came to 16 bases.

The J gene is TRBJ2-4, the V gene TRBV4-3; possibly TRBD2 for D (6 bases). CDR3 size: 13 residues. The germline V gene encodes CDR1 LGHNA and CDR2 YSLEER. Between the trimmed V and J ends, which lost 5 bases and 9 bases, there was a span of 14 bases. CDR3 in amino acids: CASSSRLDAIQYF. The CDR3 DNA reads TGCGCCAGCAGCTCCCGACTAGATGCCATTCAGTACTTC.